This note documents a single TCR beta chain sequence. Its cognate antigen has yet to be identified. No quality values exist for individual bases; no much larger clone is one base distant. This sample was included in a study of T cell changes during pregnancy in multiple sclerosis (dated by TCRdb to about 2019). About the full investigation: Changes in the T cell repertoire over the course of pregnancy were examined in this study in women with multiple sclerosis.

The library was obtained by the immunoSEQ multiplex PCR assay. Entries here come from immuneACCESS through TCRdb and include only in-frame sequences with V and J called. Some clones fail to appear in such tables; in the studies checked, an unresolved V gene covers under half of the shortfall, and the cause of the remainder is unknown. This sample holds 100,000 or so clones; 94% were observed only once. The top ten clonotypes cover about 0.9% of the sample. CDR1 and CDR2, looked up from the germline V gene, are SGDLS and YYNGEE. The CDR3 measures 14 amino acids from cysteine to phenylalanine. Only the CDR3 part of the read is kept: 42 bases, read in frame from the first base. Trimmed from V: 2 bases; trimmed from J: 8 bases; junction bases lacking a gene match: 6.

The clonotype originates from a female donor with multiple sclerosis, enrolled in a pregnancy study. The sample consisted of peripheral blood, taken before pregnancy. The V and J genes are TRBV9 and TRBJ2-1; the central 8 bases match TRBD2. The DNA sequence follows: TGTGCCAGCAGCGTTAGCGGGACCAAGTATGAGCAGTTCTTC. It is translated as CASSVSGTKYEQFF.